This passage covers 15 T cell receptor beta chains from one sample sequenced in a study of siplizumab effects on memory and regulatory T cells. Here immunoSEQ multiplex PCR was the method, and the copy in TCRdb shows in-frame clones only, minus some. This table holds over 100,000 clones, 92% found once. The sequenced sample was Tregs sorted from blood. The receptors stem from a human donor in good health.

The chain couples TRBV28 to TRBJ2-1, with 9 nucleotides matching TRBD1. V lost 5 bases to trimming and J lost 12 bases; unmatched junction nucleotides: 14. Germline CDR1 reads MDHEN; CDR2 reads SYDVKM. The CDR3 is 15 amino acids. CDR3 in DNA: TGTGCCAGCAGTATGCCGACAGGGGGGAAGGAAGCGCAGTTCTTC. Translated, it gives CASSMPTGGKEAQFF.

The V and J genes are TRBV6-1 and TRBJ2-1; 7 bases are a match to TRBD2. With V trimmed by 6 bases and J by 8 bases, 10 bases remained unmatched. The CDR3 sequence is 14 residues long. The germline gives CDR1 MNHNS, CDR2 SASEGT. CDR3 sequence: CASRVAGSRDEQFF. In DNA, the CDR3 is TGTGCCAGCAGGGTAGCGGGTAGCAGAGATGAGCAGTTCTTC.

This clone was found once. This chain joins TRBV19 and TRBJ2-7, with D maybe TRBD2 (5 bases). Per germline, CDR1 LNHDA and CDR2 SQIVND (reference sequence). V lost 5 bases to trimming and J lost 2 bases, with 13 bases between them. The CDR3 totals 14 residues. The CDR3 is CASSVTRDTYEQYF. The CDR3 coding sequence is TGTGCCAGTAGTGTTACCCGGGATACCTACGAGCAGTACTTC.

This sequence joins TRBV30 and TRBJ1-2, with D possibly matching TRBD1 (5 bases). Between the trimmed V and J ends, which lost 2 bases and 7 bases, there was a span of 26 bases. This CDR3 is 17 amino acids long. CDR1 GTSNPN and CDR2 SVGIG come from the germline V gene (reference sequence). The chain's CDR3 is CAWSSPGLTLPWGGYTF. The CDR3 nucleotides read TGTGCCTGGAGTTCACCGGGACTCACGCTCCCTTGGGGTGGCTACACCTTC.

The rearrangement joins TRBV29-1 to TRBJ1-2; no definite D call. The germline gives CDR1 SQVTM, CDR2 ANQGSEA. The CDR3 totals 11 residues. The CDR3 DNA is TGCATGGTTTACAGTAACTATGGCTACACCTTC. Translation gives CMVYSNYGYTF.

The chain recombines TRBV21-1 with TRBJ1-5; the listed D gene, TRBD1, was not tested against the DNA. TRBV21-1 is a recognized pseudogene. CDR3 length equals 16 residues. The CDR3 nucleotides are TGTGCCAGCAGCAATCAGCGAAGGGGTAGCAATCAGCCCCAGCATTTT. Translating gives CASSNQRRGSNQPQHF.

The V call is TRBV21-1, the J call TRBJ1-5; no check of the table's D call, TRBD1, against the DNA was made. TRBV21-1 is shown as a pseudogene. The CDR3 is 16 amino acids. CDR3 coding DNA: TGTGCCAGCAGCAAAAGTGGGACAGACTACAATCAGCCCCAGCATTTT. As protein: CASSKSGTDYNQPQHF.

V gene TRBV2 combines with J gene TRBJ1-5; no definite D call. The CDR3 contains 15 residues. Germline CDR1 and CDR2: SNHLY and FYNNEI. V was cut by 7 bases and J by 0 bases, with 13 bases left in between. The CDR3 bases are TGTGCCAGCACGGGGAGGCGGATTAGCAATCAGCCCCAGCATTTT. Amino acids: CASTGRRISNQPQHF.

The rearrangement joins TRBV7-9 to TRBJ2-1, with TRBD2 matching 10 bases. The germline CDR1 and CDR2 sequences are SEHNR and FQNEAQ (reference sequence). Trimming cost V 3 bases and J 8 bases; bases outside gene matches: 4. This CDR3 comprises 14 residues. In DNA, the CDR3 is TGTGCCAGCAGCTTTAGCGGGGGGAAGGATGAGCAGTTCTTC. Translating it yields CASSFSGGKDEQFF.

The gene calls are TRBV6-6 and TRBJ1-4; 10 nucleotides agree with TRBD1. With 5 bases clipped from V and 7 bases from J, the junction kept 10 bases outside the gene matches. The CDR3 loop spans 16 amino acids. Germline CDR1 MNHNY, CDR2 SVGAGI (reference sequence). DNA for the CDR3: TGTGCCAGCAGTCGGGACAGGGGTAAAGGGCGTGAAAAACTGTTTTTT. Translating it yields CASSRDRGKGREKLFF.

This rearrangement joins TRBV5-8 to TRBJ1-1, with D perhaps matching TRBD1 (5 bases). V was shortened by 4 bases and J by 1 base, with 17 bases between the two germline ends. There are 16 residues in the CDR3. CDR1 and CDR2 from the germline V gene are SGHTS and YDEGEE. This chain's CDR3 is CASSPGGWWRNTEAFF. CDR3 in DNA: TGTGCCAGCAGCCCCGGGGGGTGGTGGAGGAACACTGAAGCTTTCTTT.

This chain uses TRBV6-6 with TRBJ1-2; no reliable D call. The CDR3 is 13 amino acids. Germline loops: CDR1 MNHNY, CDR2 SVGAGI (reference sequence). V was pared by 4 bases and J by 4 bases, with 10 bases between. The CDR3 bases are TGTGCCAGCAGTTCGATAGTCCGCTATGGCTACACCTTC. Translation: CASSSIVRYGYTF.

The chain is built from TRBV5-1 and TRBJ2-6; possibly TRBD2 for D (6 bases). CDR1 and CDR2 (germline): SGHRS, YFSETQ. The CDR3 spans 19 residues. With 3 bases removed from V and 0 bases from J, the gap between germline ends came to 19 bases. The CDR3 spells CASSWAPGLLSSGANVLTF. CDR3 sequence (DNA): TGCGCCAGCAGCTGGGCGCCGGGACTCCTCTCCTCTGGGGCCAACGTCCTGACTTTC.

The gene calls are TRBV9 and TRBJ2-3; TRBD2 aligns across 15 bases. With 3 bases clipped from V and 6 bases from J, the junction kept 5 bases outside the gene matches. The CDR3 totals 16 residues. CDR1 and CDR2 from the germline V gene are SGDLS and YYNGEE. The CDR3 sequence is CASSGGTSGRWDTQYF. In DNA form, the CDR3 reads TGTGCCAGCAGCGGAGGGACTAGCGGGAGGTGGGATACGCAGTATTTT.

The chain recombines TRBV6-1 with TRBJ1-1, with TRBD1 matching 8 bases. The germline V gene has CDR1 MNHNS and CDR2 SASEGT. Trimming took 6 bases from V and 5 from J; bases not matched to a gene: 8. The CDR3 extends over 14 amino acids. The CDR3 protein is CASRAGQGWTEAFF. The CDR3 DNA reads as TGTGCCAGCAGAGCAGGACAGGGCTGGACTGAAGCTTTCTTT.